One and the same sample provided the 14 T cell receptor beta chains below, sequenced in a study of blood T cell repertoires in COVID-19. Method: immunoSEQ multiplex PCR; TCRdb's copy keeps in-frame clones and lacks some. The table records some 250,000 clones, over 70% of them present only once. The source material was peripheral blood. The receptor set was obtained from a man between 35 and 55 years old with acute or convalescent COVID-19.

The CDR3 DNA sequence: TGTGCCAGCAGCGTAGCGGGGATTCCTGGAAACACCATATATTTT. Translated: CASSVAGIPGNTIYF. The V call is TRBV9, the J call TRBJ1-3; D call uncertain. Germline CDR1 reads SGDLS; CDR2 reads YYNGEE. V was trimmed by 0 bases and J by 2 bases, leaving 9 bases between them. This CDR3 is built from 15 residues.

The J gene is TRBJ2-1, the V gene TRBV6-6, with D perhaps TRBD2 (5 bases). Per germline, CDR1 MNHNY and CDR2 SVGAGI (reference sequence). V was pared by 2 bases and J by 3 bases, with 11 bases between. This CDR3 spans 15 amino acids. The CDR3 DNA follows: TGTGCCAGCAGTTACGAAAGCGGTGTCTACAATGAGCAGTTCTTC. Translated: CASSYESGVYNEQFF.

The chain joins TRBV7-8 to TRBJ1-2; TRBD1 might be the D (5 bases). CDR1 is SGHVS and CDR2 is FQNEAQ in the germline V gene. The CDR3 covers 15 residues. Trimming stripped 3 bases from V and 5 bases from J, with 16 bases between. In DNA form, the CDR3 reads TGTGCCAGCAGCTTGACAAGAGGAGGGGCGTATGGCTACACCTTC. Its protein product is CASSLTRGGAYGYTF.

This chain connects TRBV9 to TRBJ1-6; 10 bases align to TRBD1. Germline V gene data show CDR1 as SGDLS and CDR2 as YYNGEE. The CDR3 has 15 amino acids. After removal of 2 bases from V and 5 bases from J, the junction contained 1 base not matched to a gene. The CDR3 reads CASSVGQGDNSPLHF. The CDR3 nucleotides read TGTGCCAGCAGCGTTGGACAGGGGGATAATTCACCCCTCCACTTT.

The chain employs TRBV7-8 and TRBJ1-2, with D possibly matching TRBD1 (5 bases). The CDR3 length is 17 residues. V lost 4 bases and J lost 3, with 21 bases in between. The germline CDR1 and CDR2 sequences are SGHVS and FQNEAQ. CDR3 coding DNA: TGTGCCAGCAGCTCTTATTCCAACGACAGACATTACTATGGCTACACCTTC. This translates into CASSSYSNDRHYYGYTF.

V is TRBV27 and J is TRBJ2-5; possibly TRBD1 for D (6 bases). The CDR3 extends over 14 amino acids. CDR1 and CDR2 from the germline V gene are MNHEY and SMNVEV (reference sequence). V lost 6 bases to trimming and J lost 5 bases, with 16 bases between them. The CDR3 sequence: CASRLQGMGETQYF. The CDR3 bases are TGTGCCAGCAGACTCCAGGGGATGGGGGAGACCCAGTACTTC.

V is TRBV5-8 and J is TRBJ1-5; a possible D gene is TRBD1 (5 bases). The CDR3 contains 16 residues. Trimming removed 5 bases at V and 6 bases at J, with 21 bases between. Germline CDR1 is SGHTS and CDR2 is YDEGEE. CDR3 DNA: TGTGCCAGCAGTCAGAGACTGGGGGGGTTTAGTCAGCCCCAGCATTTT. It translates to CASSQRLGGFSQPQHF.

This chain joins TRBV6-5 and TRBJ2-7, with 9 bases aligning to TRBD1. CDR1 is MNHEY and CDR2 is SVGAGI in the germline V gene. This CDR3 region has 15 residues. Trimming removed 5 bases from V and 2 bases from J; junction bases left unmatched: 7. The CDR3 coding sequence is TGTGCCAGCAGTCCTACCGGGACAGGGCCCTACGAGCAGTACTTC. It translates to CASSPTGTGPYEQYF.

This chain connects TRBV2 to TRBJ2-1; 15 positions match TRBD2. CDR3 length: 18 amino acids. Germline V CDR1 and CDR2: SNHLY, FYNNEI. The CDR3 reads CGTPSGGLAGGQYNEQFF. The CDR3 bases are TGTGGGACTCCTTCGGGGGGACTAGCGGGAGGACAATACAATGAGCAGTTCTTC.

This chain connects TRBV29-1 to TRBJ2-5; the D is unclear. This CDR3 comprises 13 residues. The V and J ends lost 3 bases and 5 bases respectively, with 13 bases between them. Germline CDR1 is SQVTM and CDR2 is ANQGSEA. The CDR3 bases are TGCAGCGTTGATTCCCTGTATAGTGAGACCCAGTACTTC. It yields the protein CSVDSLYSETQYF.

The gene calls are TRBV29-1 and TRBJ2-2; D is unresolved. CDR3 size: 14 residues. The germline V gene encodes CDR1 SQVTM and CDR2 ANQGSEA. The V end lost 5 bases, the J end lost 7 bases, and 17 bases lay between the germline ends. The CDR3 is CSVPDTLNGGELFF. CDR3 bases: TGCAGCGTTCCCGACACCCTTAACGGCGGGGAGCTGTTTTTT.

The rearrangement links TRBV5-1 to TRBJ2-3, with TRBD2 matching over 8 bases. With V trimmed by 3 bases and J by 5 bases, 11 bases remained unmatched. This CDR3 contains 16 residues. Germline V gene lookup returns CDR1 SGHRS and CDR2 YFSETQ. CDR3 loop: CASSSYFSGTEDTQYF. CDR3 coding DNA: TGCGCCAGCAGCTCTTACTTTAGCGGGACGGAAGATACGCAGTATTTT.

In its sample, this clone was seen a few times. This rearrangement joins TRBV4-1 to TRBJ1-6; 7 bases line up with TRBD1. With 4 bases clipped from V and 9 bases from J, the junction kept 9 bases outside the gene matches. CDR1 is MGHRA, CDR2 YSYEKL, per germline. This CDR3 has 15 amino acids. Here the CDR3 DNA reads TGCGCCAGCAGCCCAGGACAGGCGACTTTTTCACCCCTCCACTTT. This sequence encodes CASSPGQATFSPLHF.

The chain joins TRBV4-3 to TRBJ2-5; TRBD1 is a possible D gene (6 bases). The CDR3 covers 16 residues. Germline CDR1 and CDR2: LGHNA and YSLEER. Trimming took 4 bases from V and 2 from J, leaving 17 bases between them. CDR3 in amino acids: CASSRDVTGGQETQYF. The CDR3 DNA reads as TGCGCCAGCAGCCGAGACGTGACAGGCGGGCAAGAGACCCAGTACTTC.